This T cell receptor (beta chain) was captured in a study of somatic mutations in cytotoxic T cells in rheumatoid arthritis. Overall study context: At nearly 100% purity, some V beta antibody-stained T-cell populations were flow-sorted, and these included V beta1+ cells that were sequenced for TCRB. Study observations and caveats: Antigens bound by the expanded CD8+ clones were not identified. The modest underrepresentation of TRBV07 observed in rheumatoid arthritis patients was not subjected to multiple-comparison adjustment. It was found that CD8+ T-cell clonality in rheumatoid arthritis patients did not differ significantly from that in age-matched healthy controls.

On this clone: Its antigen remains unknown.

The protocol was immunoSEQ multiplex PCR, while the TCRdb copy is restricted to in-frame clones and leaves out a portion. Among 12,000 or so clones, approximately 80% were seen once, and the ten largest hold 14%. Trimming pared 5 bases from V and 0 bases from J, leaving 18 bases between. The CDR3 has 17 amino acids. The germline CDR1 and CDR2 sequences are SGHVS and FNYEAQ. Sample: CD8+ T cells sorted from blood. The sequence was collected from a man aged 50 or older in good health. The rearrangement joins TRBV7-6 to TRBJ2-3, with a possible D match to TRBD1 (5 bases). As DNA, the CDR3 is TGTGCCAGCAGCCGAAATTCCAGGGCGGAGAGCACAGATACGCAGTATTTT. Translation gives CASSRNSRAESTDTQYF.